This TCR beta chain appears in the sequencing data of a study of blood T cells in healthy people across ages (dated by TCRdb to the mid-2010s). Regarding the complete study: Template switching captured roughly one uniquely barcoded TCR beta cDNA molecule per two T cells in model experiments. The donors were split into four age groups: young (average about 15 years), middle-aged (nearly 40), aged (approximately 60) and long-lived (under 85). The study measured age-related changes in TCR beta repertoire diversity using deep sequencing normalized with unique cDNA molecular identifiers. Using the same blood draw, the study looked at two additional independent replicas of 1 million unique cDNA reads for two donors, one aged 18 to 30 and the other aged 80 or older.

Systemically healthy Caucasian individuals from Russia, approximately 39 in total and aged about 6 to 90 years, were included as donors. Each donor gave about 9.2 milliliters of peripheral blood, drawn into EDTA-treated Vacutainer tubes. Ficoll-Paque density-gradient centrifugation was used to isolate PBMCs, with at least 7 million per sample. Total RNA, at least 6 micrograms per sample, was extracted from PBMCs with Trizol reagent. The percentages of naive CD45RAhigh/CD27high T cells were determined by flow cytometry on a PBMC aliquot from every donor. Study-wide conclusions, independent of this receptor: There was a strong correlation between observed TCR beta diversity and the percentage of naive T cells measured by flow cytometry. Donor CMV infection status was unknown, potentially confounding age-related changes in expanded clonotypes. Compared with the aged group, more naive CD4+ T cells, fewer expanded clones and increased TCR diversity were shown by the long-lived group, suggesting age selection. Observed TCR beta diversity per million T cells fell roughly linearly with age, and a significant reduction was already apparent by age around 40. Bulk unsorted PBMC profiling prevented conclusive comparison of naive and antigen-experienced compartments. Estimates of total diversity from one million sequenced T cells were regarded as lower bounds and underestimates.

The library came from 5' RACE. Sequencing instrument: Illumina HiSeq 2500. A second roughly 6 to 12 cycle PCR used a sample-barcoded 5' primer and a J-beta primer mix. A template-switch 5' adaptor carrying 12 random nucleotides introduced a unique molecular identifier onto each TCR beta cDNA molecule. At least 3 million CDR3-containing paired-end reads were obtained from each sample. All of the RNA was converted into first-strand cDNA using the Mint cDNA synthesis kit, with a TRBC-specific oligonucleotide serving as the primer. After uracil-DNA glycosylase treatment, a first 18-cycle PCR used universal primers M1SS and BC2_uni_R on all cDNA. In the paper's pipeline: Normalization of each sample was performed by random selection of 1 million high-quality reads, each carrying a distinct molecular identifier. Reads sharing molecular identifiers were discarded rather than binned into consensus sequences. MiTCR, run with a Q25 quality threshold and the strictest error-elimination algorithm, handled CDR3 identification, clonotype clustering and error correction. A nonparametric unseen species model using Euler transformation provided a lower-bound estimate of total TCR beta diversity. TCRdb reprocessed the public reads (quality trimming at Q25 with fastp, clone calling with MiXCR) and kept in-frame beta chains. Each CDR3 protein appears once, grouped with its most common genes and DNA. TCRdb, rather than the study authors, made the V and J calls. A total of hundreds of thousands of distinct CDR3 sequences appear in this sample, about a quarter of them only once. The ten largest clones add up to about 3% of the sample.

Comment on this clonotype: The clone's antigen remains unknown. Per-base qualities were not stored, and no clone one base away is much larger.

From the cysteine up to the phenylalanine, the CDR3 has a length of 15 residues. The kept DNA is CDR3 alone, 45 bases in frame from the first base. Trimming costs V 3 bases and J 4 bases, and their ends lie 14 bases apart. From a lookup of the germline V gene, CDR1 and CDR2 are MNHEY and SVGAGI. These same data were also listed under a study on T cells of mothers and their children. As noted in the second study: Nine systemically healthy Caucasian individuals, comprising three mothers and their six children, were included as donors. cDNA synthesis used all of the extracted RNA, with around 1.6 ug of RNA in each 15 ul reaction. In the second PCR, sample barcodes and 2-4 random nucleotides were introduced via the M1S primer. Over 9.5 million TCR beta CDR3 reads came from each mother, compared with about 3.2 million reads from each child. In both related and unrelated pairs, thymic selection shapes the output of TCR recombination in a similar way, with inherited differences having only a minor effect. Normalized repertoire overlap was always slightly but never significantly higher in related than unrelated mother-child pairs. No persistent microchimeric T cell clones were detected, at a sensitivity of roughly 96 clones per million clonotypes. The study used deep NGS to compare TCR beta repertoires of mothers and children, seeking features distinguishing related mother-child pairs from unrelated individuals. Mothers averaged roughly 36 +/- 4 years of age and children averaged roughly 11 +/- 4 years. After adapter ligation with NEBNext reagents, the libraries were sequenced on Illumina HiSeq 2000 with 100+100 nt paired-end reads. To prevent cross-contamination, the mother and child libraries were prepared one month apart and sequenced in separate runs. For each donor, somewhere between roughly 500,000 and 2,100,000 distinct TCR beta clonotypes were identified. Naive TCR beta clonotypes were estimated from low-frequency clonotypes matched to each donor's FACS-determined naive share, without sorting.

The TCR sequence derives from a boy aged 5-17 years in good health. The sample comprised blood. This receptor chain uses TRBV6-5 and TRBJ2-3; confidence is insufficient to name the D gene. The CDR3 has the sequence CASSYTFGGPDTQYF. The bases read TGTGCCAGCAGTTATACGTTCGGCGGCCCAGATACGCAGTATTTT.